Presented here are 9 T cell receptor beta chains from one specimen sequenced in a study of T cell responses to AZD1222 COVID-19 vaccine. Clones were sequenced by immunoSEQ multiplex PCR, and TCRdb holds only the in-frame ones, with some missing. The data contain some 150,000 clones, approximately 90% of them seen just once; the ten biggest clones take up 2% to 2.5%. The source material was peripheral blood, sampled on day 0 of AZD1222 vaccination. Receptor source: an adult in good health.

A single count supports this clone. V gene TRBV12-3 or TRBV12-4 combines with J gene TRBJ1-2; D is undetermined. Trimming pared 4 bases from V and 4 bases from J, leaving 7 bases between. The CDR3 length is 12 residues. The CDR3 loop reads CASSSGSYGYTF. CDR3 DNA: TGTGCCAGCAGTTCCGGATCCTATGGCTACACCTTC.

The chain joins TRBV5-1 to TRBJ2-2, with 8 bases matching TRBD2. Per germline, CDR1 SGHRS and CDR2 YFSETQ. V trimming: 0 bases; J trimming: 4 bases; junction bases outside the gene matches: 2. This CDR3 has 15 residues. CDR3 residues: CASSLGTSSTGELFF. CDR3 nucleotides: TGCGCCAGCAGCTTGGGGACTAGCAGCACCGGGGAGCTGTTTTTT.

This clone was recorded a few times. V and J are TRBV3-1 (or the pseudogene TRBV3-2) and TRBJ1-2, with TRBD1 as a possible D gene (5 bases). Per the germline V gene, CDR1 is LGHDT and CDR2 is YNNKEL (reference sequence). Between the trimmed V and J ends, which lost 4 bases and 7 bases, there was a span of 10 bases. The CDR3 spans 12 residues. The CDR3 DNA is TGTGCCAGCAGCCCAGGGAGGGCTGGCTACACCTTC. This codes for CASSPGRAGYTF.

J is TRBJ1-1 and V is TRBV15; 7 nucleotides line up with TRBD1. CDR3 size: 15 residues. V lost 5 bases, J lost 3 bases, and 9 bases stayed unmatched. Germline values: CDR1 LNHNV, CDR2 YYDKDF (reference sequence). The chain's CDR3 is CATSPKGQHHTEAFF. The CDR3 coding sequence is TGTGCCACCAGCCCGAAGGGACAGCACCACACTGAAGCTTTCTTT.

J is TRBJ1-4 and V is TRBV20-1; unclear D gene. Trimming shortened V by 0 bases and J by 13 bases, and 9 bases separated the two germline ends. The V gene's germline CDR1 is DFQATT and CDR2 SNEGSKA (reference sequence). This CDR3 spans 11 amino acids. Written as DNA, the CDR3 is TGCAGTGCTAGAGATGCAGAGAGACTGTTTTTT. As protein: CSARDAERLFF.

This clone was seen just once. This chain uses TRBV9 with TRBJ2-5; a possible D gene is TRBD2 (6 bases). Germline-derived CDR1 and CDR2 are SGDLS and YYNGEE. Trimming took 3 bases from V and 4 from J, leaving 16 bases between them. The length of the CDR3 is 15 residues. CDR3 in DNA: TGTGCCAGCAGCGAGGACCCTCCGGGAGTAGAGACCCAGTACTTC. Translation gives CASSEDPPGVETQYF.

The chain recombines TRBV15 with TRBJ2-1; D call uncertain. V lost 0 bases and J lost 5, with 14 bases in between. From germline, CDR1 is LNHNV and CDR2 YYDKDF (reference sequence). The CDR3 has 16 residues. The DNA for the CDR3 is TGTGCCACCAGCAGAGATAGAAGGGTCGGAAACAATGAGCAGTTCTTC. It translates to CATSRDRRVGNNEQFF.

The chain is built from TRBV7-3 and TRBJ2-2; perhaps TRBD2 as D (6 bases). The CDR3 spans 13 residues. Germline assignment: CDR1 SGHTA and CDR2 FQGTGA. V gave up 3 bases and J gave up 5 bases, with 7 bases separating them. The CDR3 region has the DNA TGTGCCAGCAGCTTCGGGGGAACCGGGGAGCTGTTTTTT. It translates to CASSFGGTGELFF.

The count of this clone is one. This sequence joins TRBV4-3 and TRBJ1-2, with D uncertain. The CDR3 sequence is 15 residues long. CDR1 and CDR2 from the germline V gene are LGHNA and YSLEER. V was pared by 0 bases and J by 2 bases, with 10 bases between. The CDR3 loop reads CASSQDGRVNYGYTF. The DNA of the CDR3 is TGCGCCAGCAGCCAAGATGGCCGGGTAAACTATGGCTACACCTTC.